The entry below gives a single T cell receptor beta chain sequence along with its context. Its antigen is not identified. Once extracted for a subset, genomic DNA was divided evenly among several immunoSEQ plates. Sequencing used immunoSEQ multiplex PCR; TCRdb keeps in-frame clones, though not all of them. Here the sample spans over a million clones, around 97% being singletons. Trimming took 4 bases from V and 4 from J; bases not matched to a gene: 5. Germline CDR1 reads WSHSY; CDR2 reads SAAADI. This CDR3 contains 14 residues. This sample was taken from a study of shared clonotypes between healthy human individuals. The study, taken as a whole, reports: Sharing across a handful of donors was seen in roughly 5.2% of naive CD4 clonotypes. Non-shared clonotypes had lower generation probabilities than those shared by all four donors.

This receptor was identified in a young man in good health. The V gene is TRBV10-2, the J gene TRBJ1-2, with 8 bases identical to TRBD1. Input material: naive CD4+ T cells sorted from blood. Specified subset: CD45RA+ positively selected. In DNA, the CDR3 is TGCGCCAGCAGTGGACAGGGGATAACCTATGGCTACACCTTC. Amino acids: CASSGQGITYGYTF.